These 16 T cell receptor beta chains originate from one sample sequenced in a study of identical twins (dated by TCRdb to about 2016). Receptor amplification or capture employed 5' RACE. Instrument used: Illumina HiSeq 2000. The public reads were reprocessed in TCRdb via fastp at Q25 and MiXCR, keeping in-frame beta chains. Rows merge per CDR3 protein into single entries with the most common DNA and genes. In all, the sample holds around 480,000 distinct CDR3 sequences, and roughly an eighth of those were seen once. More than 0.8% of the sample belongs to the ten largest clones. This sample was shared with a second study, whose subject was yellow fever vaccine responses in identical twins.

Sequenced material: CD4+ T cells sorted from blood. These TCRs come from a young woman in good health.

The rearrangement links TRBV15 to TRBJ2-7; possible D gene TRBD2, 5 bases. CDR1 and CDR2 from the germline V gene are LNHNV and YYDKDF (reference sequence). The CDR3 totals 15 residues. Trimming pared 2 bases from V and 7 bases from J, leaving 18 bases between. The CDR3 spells CATSRLRSSPGEQYF. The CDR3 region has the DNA TGTGCCACCAGCAGACTTCGGTCCAGTCCGGGGGAGCAGTACTTC.

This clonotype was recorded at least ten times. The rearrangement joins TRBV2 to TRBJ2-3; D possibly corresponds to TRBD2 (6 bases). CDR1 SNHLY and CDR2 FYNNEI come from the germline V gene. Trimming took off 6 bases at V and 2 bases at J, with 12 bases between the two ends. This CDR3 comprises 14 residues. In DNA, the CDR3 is TGTGCCAGCAGCCCGGGGGTGGACACAGATACGCAGTATTTT. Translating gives CASSPGVDTDTQYF. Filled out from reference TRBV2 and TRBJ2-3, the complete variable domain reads EPEVTQTPSHQVTQMGQEVILRCVPISNHLYFYWYRQILGQKVEFLVSFYNNEISEKSEIFDDQFSVERPDGSNFTLKIRSTKLEDSAMYFCASSPGVDTDTQYFGPGTRLTVL.

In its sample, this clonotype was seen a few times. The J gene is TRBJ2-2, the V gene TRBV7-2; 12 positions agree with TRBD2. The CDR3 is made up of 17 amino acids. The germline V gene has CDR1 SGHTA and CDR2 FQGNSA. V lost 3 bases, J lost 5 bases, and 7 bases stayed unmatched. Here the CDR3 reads CASSLTSGSFYTGELFF. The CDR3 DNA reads TGTGCCAGCAGCTTGACTAGCGGGAGTTTCTATACCGGGGAGCTGTTTTTT.

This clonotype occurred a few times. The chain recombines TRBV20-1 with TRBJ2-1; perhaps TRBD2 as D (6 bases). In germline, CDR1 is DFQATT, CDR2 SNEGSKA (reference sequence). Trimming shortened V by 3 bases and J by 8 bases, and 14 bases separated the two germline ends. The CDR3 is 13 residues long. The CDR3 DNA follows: TGCAGTGCTAGTACTAGCCTCCGGGATGAGCAGTTCTTC. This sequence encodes CSASTSLRDEQFF.

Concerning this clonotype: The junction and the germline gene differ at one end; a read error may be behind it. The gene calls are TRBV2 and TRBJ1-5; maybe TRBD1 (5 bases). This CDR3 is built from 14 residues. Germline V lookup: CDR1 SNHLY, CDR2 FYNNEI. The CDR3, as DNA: TGTGCCAGCAGGGAAGACAGTGGGAATCAGCCCCAGCATTTT. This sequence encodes CASREDSGNQPQHF.

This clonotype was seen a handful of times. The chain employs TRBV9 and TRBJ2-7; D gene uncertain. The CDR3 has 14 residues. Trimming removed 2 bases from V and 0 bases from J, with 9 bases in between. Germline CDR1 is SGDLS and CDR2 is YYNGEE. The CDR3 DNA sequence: TGTGCCAGCAGCGTTCAACAGAGCTCCTACGAGCAGTACTTC. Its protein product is CASSVQQSSYEQYF.

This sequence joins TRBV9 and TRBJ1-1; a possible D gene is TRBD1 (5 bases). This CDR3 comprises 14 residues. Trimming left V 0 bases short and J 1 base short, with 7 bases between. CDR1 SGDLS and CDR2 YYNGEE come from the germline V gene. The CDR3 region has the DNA TGTGCCAGCAGCGTAGTTGGGGGGAACACTGAAGCTTTCTTT. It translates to CASSVVGGNTEAFF.

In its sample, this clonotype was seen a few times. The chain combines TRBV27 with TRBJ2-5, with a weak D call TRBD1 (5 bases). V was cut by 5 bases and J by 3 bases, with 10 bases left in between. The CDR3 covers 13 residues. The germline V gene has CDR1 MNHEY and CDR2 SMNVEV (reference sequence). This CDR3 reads CASSRAGKETQYF. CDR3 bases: TGTGCCAGCAGTAGGGCAGGGAAAGAGACCCAGTACTTC.

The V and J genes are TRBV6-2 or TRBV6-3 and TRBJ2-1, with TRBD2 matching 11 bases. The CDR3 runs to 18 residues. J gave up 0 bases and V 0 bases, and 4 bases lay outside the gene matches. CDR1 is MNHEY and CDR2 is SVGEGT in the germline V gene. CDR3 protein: CASSYSASGGRSYNEQFF. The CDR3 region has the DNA TGTGCCAGCAGTTACTCTGCTAGCGGGGGGCGCTCCTACAATGAGCAGTTCTTC.

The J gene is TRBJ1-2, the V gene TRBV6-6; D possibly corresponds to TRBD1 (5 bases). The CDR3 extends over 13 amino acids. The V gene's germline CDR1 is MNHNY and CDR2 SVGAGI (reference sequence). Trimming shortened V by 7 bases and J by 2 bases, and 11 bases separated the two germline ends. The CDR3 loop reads CASMAGGNYGYTF. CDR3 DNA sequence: TGTGCCAGCATGGCGGGGGGGAACTATGGCTACACCTTC.

The CDR3 nucleotides read TGTGCCAGCAGCCTCTCTCCAGCGAACACCGGGGAGCTGTTTTTT. Residues: CASSLSPANTGELFF. The gene calls are TRBV3-1 and TRBJ2-2; no definite D call. This CDR3 region has 15 residues. The germline gives CDR1 LGHDT, CDR2 YNNKEL (reference sequence). Deletions cut 4 bases from V and 0 bases from J, with 9 bases between.

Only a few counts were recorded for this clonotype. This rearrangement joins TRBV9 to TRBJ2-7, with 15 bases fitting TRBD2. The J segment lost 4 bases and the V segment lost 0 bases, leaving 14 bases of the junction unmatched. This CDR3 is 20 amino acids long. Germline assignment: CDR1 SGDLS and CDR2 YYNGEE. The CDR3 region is CASSVGQGPGLAGGHYEQYF. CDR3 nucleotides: TGTGCCAGCAGCGTAGGACAGGGGCCGGGACTAGCGGGAGGTCATTACGAGCAGTACTTC.

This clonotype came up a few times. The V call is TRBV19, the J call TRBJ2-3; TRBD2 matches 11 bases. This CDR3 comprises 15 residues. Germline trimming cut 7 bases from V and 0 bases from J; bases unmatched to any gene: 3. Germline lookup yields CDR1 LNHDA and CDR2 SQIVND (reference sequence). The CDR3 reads CASTASGRSTDTQYF. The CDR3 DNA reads TGTGCCAGTACCGCTAGCGGGAGGAGCACAGATACGCAGTATTTT. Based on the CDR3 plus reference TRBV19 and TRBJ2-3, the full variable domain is DGGITQSPKYLFRKEGQNVTLSCEQNLNHDAMYWYRQDPGQGLRLIYYSQIVNDFQKGDIAEGYSVSREKKESFPLTVTSAQKNPTAFYLCASTASGRSTDTQYFGPGTRLTVL.

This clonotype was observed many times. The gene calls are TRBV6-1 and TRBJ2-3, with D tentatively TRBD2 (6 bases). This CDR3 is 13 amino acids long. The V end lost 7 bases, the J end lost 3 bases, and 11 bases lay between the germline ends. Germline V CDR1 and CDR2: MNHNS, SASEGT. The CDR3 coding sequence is TGTGCCAGCAAGGAGGGAGCGACAGATACGCAGTATTTT. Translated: CASKEGATDTQYF.

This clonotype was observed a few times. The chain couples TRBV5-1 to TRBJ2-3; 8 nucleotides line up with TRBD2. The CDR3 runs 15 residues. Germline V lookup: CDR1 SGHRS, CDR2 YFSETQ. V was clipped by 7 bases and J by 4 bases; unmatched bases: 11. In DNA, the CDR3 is TGCGCCAGCTTGGGGCCCGGGGGGGGCCCAGATACGCAGTATTTT. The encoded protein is CASLGPGGGPDTQYF.

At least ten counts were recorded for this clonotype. The CDR3 sequence is CASSQVDQPQHF. The CDR3, as DNA: TGTGCCAGCAGCCAAGTCGATCAGCCCCAGCATTTT. This chain links TRBV3-1 with TRBJ1-5; D call uncertain. The CDR3 runs 12 residues. The germline V gene has CDR1 LGHDT and CDR2 YNNKEL (reference sequence). The germline V and J ends were trimmed by 1 base and 5 bases, with 3 bases remaining between them.